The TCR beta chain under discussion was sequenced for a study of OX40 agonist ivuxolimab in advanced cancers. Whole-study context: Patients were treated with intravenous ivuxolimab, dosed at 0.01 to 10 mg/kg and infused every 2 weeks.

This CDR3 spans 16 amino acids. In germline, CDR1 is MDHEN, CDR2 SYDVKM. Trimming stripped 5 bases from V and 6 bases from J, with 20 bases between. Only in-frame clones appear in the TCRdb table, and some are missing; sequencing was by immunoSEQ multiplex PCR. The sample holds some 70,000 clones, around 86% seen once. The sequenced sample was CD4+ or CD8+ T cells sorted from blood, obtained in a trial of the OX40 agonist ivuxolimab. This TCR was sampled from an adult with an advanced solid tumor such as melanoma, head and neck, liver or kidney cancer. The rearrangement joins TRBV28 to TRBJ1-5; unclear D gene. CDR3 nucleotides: TGTGCCAGCAGTCTTAGACACACGGAAAGCGGTCAGCCCCAGCATTTT. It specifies CASSLRHTESGQPQHF.